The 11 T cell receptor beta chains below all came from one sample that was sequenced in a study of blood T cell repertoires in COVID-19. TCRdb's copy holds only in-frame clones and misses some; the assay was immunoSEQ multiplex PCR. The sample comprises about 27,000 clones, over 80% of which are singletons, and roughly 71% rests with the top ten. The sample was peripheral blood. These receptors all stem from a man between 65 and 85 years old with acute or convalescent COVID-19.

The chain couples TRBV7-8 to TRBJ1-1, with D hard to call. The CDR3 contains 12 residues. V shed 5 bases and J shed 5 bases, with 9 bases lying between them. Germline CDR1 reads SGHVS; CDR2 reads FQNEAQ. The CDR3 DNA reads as TGTGCCAGCAGCGCCGGGAGGACTGAAGCTTTCTTT. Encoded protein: CASSAGRTEAFF.

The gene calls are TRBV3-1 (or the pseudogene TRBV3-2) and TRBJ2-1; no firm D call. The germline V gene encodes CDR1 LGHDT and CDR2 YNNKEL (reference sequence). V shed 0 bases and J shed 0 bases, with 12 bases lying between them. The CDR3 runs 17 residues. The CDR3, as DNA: TGTGCCAGCAGCCAAGATCGAGGCACGAGCTCCTACAATGAGCAGTTCTTC. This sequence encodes CASSQDRGTSSYNEQFF.

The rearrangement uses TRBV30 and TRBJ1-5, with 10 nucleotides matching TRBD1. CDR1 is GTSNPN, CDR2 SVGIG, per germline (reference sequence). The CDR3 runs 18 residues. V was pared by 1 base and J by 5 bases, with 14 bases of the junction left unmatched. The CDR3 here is CAWSGGTGDALGYQPQHF. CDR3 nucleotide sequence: TGTGCCTGGAGTGGAGGGACAGGGGACGCTTTGGGGTATCAGCCCCAGCATTTT.

The CDR3 DNA reads TGTGCCAGCAGCCAAGATCGGGGGGAGACCGGGGAGCTGTTTTTT. It codes for CASSQDRGETGELFF. The genes are TRBV4-2 and TRBJ2-2; TRBD2 aligns across 7 bases. V trimming: 0 bases; J trimming: 5 bases; junction bases outside the gene matches: 3. Germline loops: CDR1 LGHNA, CDR2 YNFKEQ. The CDR3 sequence is 15 residues long.

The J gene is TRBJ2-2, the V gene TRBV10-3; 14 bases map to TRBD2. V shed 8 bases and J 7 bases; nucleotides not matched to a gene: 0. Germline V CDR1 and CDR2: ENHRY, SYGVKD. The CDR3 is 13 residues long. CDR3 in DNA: TGTGCCATCGGACTAGCGGGGGGCGGGGAGCTGTTTTTT. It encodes CAIGLAGGGELFF.

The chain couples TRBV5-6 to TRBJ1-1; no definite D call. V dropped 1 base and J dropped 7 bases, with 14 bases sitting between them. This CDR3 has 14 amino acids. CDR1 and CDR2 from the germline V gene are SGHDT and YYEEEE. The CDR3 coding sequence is TGTGCCAGCAGCTTGATCTGGGCGCGGGGTGAAGCTTTCTTT. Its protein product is CASSLIWARGEAFF.

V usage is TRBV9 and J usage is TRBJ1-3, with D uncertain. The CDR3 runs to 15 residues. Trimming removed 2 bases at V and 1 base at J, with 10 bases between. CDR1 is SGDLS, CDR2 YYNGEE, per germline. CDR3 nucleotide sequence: TGTGCCAGCAGCGTGCGGGCAGTGTCTGGAAACACCATATATTTT. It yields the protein CASSVRAVSGNTIYF.

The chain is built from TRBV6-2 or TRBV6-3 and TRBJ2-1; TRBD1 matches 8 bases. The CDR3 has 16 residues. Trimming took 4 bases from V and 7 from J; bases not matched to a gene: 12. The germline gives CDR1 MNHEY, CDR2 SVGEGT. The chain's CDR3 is CASSSASGGAWNEQFF. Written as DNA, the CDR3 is TGTGCCAGCAGTTCGGCCTCAGGGGGCGCATGGAATGAGCAGTTCTTC.

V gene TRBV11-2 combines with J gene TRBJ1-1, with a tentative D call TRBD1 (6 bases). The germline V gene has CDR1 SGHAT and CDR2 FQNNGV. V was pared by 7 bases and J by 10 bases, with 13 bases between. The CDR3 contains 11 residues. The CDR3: CASTSGVGAFF. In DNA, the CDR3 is TGTGCCAGCACCTCAGGGGTTGGAGCTTTCTTT.

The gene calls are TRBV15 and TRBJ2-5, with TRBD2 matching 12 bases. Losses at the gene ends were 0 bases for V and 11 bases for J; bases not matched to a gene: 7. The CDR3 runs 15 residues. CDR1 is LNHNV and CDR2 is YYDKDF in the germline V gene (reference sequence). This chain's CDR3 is CATSRDRLAGGYQYF. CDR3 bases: TGTGCCACCAGCAGAGATCGGCTAGCGGGAGGGTATCAGTACTTC.

Written as DNA, the CDR3 is TGTGCCAGTAGTATCAATAGCGGGAGAAGGGAGACCCAGTACTTC. This codes for CASSINSGRRETQYF. The rearrangement joins TRBV19 to TRBJ2-5, with 9 bases fitting TRBD2. After removal of 3 bases from V and 5 bases from J, the junction contained 7 bases not matched to a gene. Per the germline V gene, CDR1 is LNHDA and CDR2 is SQIVND (reference sequence). The CDR3 is made up of 15 amino acids.